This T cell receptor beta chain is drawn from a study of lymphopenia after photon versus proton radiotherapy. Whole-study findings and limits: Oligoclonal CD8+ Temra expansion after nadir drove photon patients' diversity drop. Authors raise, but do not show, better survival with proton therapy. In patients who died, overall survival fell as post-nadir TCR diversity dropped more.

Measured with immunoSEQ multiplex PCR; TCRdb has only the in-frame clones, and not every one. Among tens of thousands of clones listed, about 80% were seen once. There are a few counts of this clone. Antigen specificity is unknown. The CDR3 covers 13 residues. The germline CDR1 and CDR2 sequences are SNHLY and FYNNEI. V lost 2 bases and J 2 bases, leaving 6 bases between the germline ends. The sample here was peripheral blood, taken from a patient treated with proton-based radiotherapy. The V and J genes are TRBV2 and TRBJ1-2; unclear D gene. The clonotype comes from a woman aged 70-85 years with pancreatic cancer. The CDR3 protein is CASSETANYGYTF. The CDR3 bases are TGTGCCAGCAGTGAAACCGCCAACTATGGCTACACCTTC.